Sequencing of this T cell receptor (beta chain) was carried out in a study of blood T cell repertoires in COVID-19. Study in general: Samples representing acute and convalescent COVID-19 were sourced from the United States, Italy and Spain.

Enrolled through a virtual design, the participants were between roughly 18 and 95 years of age and came from about two dozen US areas. Which cohort a participant joined came from the clinical history participants gave. Each recovered donor of Cohort 3 presented with two negative PCRs, clearance, or symptom resolution. Sequencing was performed with immunoSEQ multiplex PCR; in TCRdb, only in-frame clones are kept and a portion is missing. The table lists 200,000 to 250,000 clones, 70% to 90% of them singletons. This CDR3 region has 14 residues. Losses at the gene ends were 7 bases for V and 5 bases for J; bases not matched to a gene: 10. Germline V gene lookup returns CDR1 LNHDA and CDR2 SQIVND (reference sequence).

The receptor was derived from a man aged 25-45 years who had recovered from COVID-19. The sample comprised PBMCs or T cells enriched from blood (not recorded which). The chain carries TRBV19 and TRBJ1-2, with 7 bases identical to TRBD1. CDR3 bases: TGTGCCAGTACCCAAACAGGGGAAGGTTATGGCTACACCTTC. Translating gives CASTQTGEGYGYTF.